This paragraph covers one TCR beta chain sequence. The target antigen is unknown. J was trimmed by 5 bases and V by 0 bases; bases with no gene match: 4. Germline V gene lookup returns CDR1 SGHRS and CDR2 YFSETQ. The CDR3 runs to 15 residues. 13 Jbeta primers and 60 Vbeta primers were used for the PCR. In the original analysis: In a later analysis, the count reached 76 million or so unique TCR beta chains, with about 10 million shared. This table comes from immunoSEQ multiplex PCR, and its TCRdb copy is limited to in-frame clones, with some not included. V, J and clone size are taken as reported in that table, and D and trimming were inferred from the DNA itself. The sample comprises some 190,000 clones, 80% to 90% of which are singletons, and about 2.4% rests with the top ten. The sample originates from a study of cytomegalovirus exposure and HLA in healthy donors. Across the whole study: HLA-typed donors were the source of about 81 million unique TCRs held in an early data release. Overall study results and limits: High specificity and sensitivity for cytomegalovirus status were reported for the classifier.

The rearrangement joins TRBV5-1 to TRBJ1-5; 8 positions match TRBD1. The TCR comes from a male donor in good health and CMV-seronegative. Sequences were obtained from PBMCs. In DNA form, the CDR3 reads TGCGCCAGCAGCTTGGAACAGGGGGGTGATCAGCCCCAGCATTTT. This sequence encodes CASSLEQGGDQPQHF.